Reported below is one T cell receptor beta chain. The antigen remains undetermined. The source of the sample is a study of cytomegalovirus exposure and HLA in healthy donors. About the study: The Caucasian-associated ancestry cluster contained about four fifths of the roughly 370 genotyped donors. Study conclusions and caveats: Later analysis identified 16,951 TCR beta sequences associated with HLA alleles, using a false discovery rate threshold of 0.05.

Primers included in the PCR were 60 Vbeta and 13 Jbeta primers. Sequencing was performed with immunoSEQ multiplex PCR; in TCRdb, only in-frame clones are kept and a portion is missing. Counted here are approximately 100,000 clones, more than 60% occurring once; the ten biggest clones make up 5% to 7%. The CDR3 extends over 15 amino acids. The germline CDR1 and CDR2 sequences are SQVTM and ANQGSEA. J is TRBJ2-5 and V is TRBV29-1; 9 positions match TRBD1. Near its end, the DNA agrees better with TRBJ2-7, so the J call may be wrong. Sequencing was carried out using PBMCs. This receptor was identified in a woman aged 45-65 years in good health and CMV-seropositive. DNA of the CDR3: TGCAGCGTTGGGGGCTCTCCGGGACAGGGTTACGAGCAGTACTTC. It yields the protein CSVGGSPGQGYEQYF.